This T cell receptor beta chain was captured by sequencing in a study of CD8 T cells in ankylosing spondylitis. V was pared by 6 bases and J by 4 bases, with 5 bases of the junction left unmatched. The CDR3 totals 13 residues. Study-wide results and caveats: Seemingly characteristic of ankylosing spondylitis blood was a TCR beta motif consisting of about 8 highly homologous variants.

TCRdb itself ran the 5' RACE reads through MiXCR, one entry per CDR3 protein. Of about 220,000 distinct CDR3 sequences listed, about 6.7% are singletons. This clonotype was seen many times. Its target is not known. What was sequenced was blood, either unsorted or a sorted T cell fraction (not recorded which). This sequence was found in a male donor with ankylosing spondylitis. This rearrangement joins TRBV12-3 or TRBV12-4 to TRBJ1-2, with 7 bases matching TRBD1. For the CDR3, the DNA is TGTGCCAGCAGAAAGGACAGGAGCTATGGCTACACCTTC. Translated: CASRKDRSYGYTF.